A single sample is the source of the 29 T cell receptor beta chains below, sequenced in a study of Ad26.COV2.S vaccination and SARS-CoV-2 variants. As to treatment: around 19 received Ad26.COV2.S at low or high dose, single or two shots; 5 received placebo; per-sample allocation not given. Specimen acquisition occurred on day 63 following the initial vaccine or placebo injection. Assay: immunoSEQ multiplex PCR; the TCRdb copy retains only in-frame clones and omits some. Counted here are some 420,000 clones, approximately 90% occurring once; the ten biggest clones make up less than 4.5%. The starting material was peripheral blood, obtained in a trial of Ad26.COV2.S vaccine versus placebo. The receptors were sampled from a person between 18 and 59 years old who received the Ad26.COV2.S COVID-19 vaccine or a placebo.

A note on this clone: One junction end does not reproduce the germline sequence, and a read error may be involved. This chain connects TRBV7-7 to TRBJ1-3; the D is unclear. Germline V gene sequence: CDR1 SSHAT, CDR2 FNYEAQ (reference sequence). The length of the CDR3 is 13 residues. The CDR3 region is CASSLVCRHTIYF. DNA of the CDR3: TGTGCTAGCAGCTTAGTGTGCAGGCACACCATATATTTT.

This clone was found once. V and J are TRBV7-2 and TRBJ2-3; D possibly corresponds to TRBD2 (6 bases). Germline CDR1 reads SGHTA; CDR2 reads FQGNSA. The V end lost 5 bases, the J end lost 2 bases, and 11 bases lay between the germline ends. CDR3 length: 14 amino acids. CDR3 in DNA: TGTGCCAGCAGCCCCGGGACTGTCACAGATACGCAGTATTTT. Protein product: CASSPGTVTDTQYF.

The chain couples TRBV4-1 to TRBJ1-2; the D is unclear. The CDR3 runs to 14 residues. Germline CDR1 is MGHRA and CDR2 is YSYEKL. The germline V and J ends were trimmed by 1 base and 6 bases, with 12 bases remaining between them. CDR3 DNA sequence: TGCGCCAGCAGCCAAGTCAGCAGGATTGATGGCTACACCTTC. Translated: CASSQVSRIDGYTF.

In its sample, this clone was seen once. The V and J genes are TRBV27 and TRBJ1-6, with D possibly matching TRBD1 (5 bases). CDR3 size: 17 residues. Germline V gene lookup returns CDR1 MNHEY and CDR2 SMNVEV (reference sequence). V lost 8 bases to trimming and J lost 0 bases, with 17 bases between them. Here the CDR3 DNA reads TGTGCCAGCCGAGGGGCGGCCGCGAGCTCCTATAATTCACCCCTCCACTTT. It yields the protein CASRGAAASSYNSPLHF.

The V gene is TRBV5-1, the J gene TRBJ1-1; TRBD1 aligns across 7 bases. CDR1 is SGHRS, CDR2 YFSETQ, per germline. This CDR3 is built from 15 residues. The trim removed 0 bases at V and 4 bases at J, leaving 6 bases unmatched. CDR3 nucleotides: TGCGCCAGCAGCTTGGTAGGCAGGGGGAGCACTGAAGCTTTCTTT. Amino acids: CASSLVGRGSTEAFF.

This rearrangement joins TRBV29-1 to TRBJ1-5; D possibly corresponds to TRBD1 (5 bases). The CDR3 spans 13 residues. Between the trimmed V and J ends, which lost 6 bases and 8 bases, there was a span of 17 bases. Germline V gene sequence: CDR1 SQVTM, CDR2 ANQGSEA. The CDR3 DNA follows: TGCAGCGTCTCCGCGGGGCTTGCGGAGCCCCAGCATTTT. The encoded protein is CSVSAGLAEPQHF.

This chain links TRBV10-3 with TRBJ1-3; tentatively, D is TRBD1 (6 bases). This CDR3 is 16 amino acids long. Germline assignment: CDR1 ENHRY and CDR2 SYGVKD. Trimming removed 3 bases at V and 3 bases at J, with 15 bases between. CDR3 nucleotides: TGTGCCATCAGTGACGGGGGCTTCAATGGTGGAAACACCATATATTTT. Its translation is CAISDGGFNGGNTIYF.

V usage is TRBV6-2 or TRBV6-3 and J usage is TRBJ1-6; D not resolved. The CDR3 is 14 amino acids. Germline CDR1 reads MNHEY; CDR2 reads SVGEGT. Between the trimmed V and J ends, which lost 6 bases and 7 bases, there was a span of 13 bases. The CDR3 DNA reads TGTGCCAGCAGCCAGCCACTGGGGAATTCACCCCTCCACTTT. This sequence encodes CASSQPLGNSPLHF.

The chain employs TRBV6-5 and TRBJ2-7; TRBD1 agrees at 7 bases. The CDR3 is 15 residues long. From germline, CDR1 is MNHEY and CDR2 SVGAGI. With V trimmed by 0 bases and J by 0 bases, 2 bases remained unmatched. In nucleotides, the CDR3 is TGTGCCAGCAGTTACTCGACAGGGCCCTCCTACGAGCAGTACTTC. It translates to CASSYSTGPSYEQYF.

The V gene is TRBV6-6, the J gene TRBJ2-7; D is ambiguous. CDR1 MNHNY and CDR2 SVGAGI come from the germline V gene (reference sequence). The CDR3 contains 11 residues. With 7 bases removed from V and 7 bases from J, the gap between germline ends came to 11 bases. CDR3 nucleotide sequence: TGTGCCAGCATGGATGTGGGGGAGCAGTACTTC. Its protein is CASMDVGEQYF.

Points on this clone: Other nucleotide sequences from this sample produce the same CDR3. CDR3 DNA sequence: TGTGCCAGCAGCTCCCGGGACTCCTCCTACGAGCAGTACTTC. Amino acid sequence: CASSSRDSSYEQYF. The J gene is TRBJ2-7, the V gene TRBV7-9; TRBD2 is a possible D gene (6 bases). Looked up from germline, CDR1 is SEHNR and CDR2 is FQNEAQ (reference sequence). The length of the CDR3 is 14 residues. V shed 4 bases and J shed 0 bases, with 10 bases lying between them.

The rearrangement joins TRBV9 to TRBJ2-2; the D call may be TRBD1 or TRBD2 (7 bases each). CDR3 length: 17 residues. CDR1 and CDR2 from the germline V gene are SGDLS and YYNGEE. The V end was cut by 3 bases, the J end by 2 bases, with 17 bases between. The CDR3 DNA sequence: TGTGCCAGCAGCGCCCCCAGGGGGGGCTTCAACACCGGGGAGCTGTTTTTT. It yields the protein CASSAPRGGFNTGELFF.

A few counts support this clone. The V gene is TRBV4-1, the J gene TRBJ1-2; maybe TRBD1 (6 bases). V shed 0 bases and J shed 4 bases, with 9 bases lying between them. This CDR3 region has 14 residues. CDR1 MGHRA and CDR2 YSYEKL come from the germline V gene. CDR3 protein: CASSQERGSYGYTF. CDR3 in DNA: TGCGCCAGCAGCCAAGAAAGGGGGAGCTATGGCTACACCTTC.

The CDR3 DNA is TGCGCCAGCAGCCGCCTATGTCGGATCCGAGGGGGCACAGATACGCAGTATTTT. This encodes CASSRLCRIRGGTDTQYF. The chain has TRBV23-1 and TRBJ2-3; D is possibly TRBD1 or TRBD2 (5 bases each). TRBV23-1 is reported as an ORF; its role is uncertain. CDR3 length: 18 amino acids. V was clipped by 6 bases and J by 1 base, with 23 bases between them.

This chain links TRBV7-2 with TRBJ1-2; 8 nucleotides agree with TRBD1. Trimming cost V 1 base and J 6 bases; bases outside gene matches: 4. The CDR3 is 14 amino acids. Germline assignment: CDR1 SGHTA and CDR2 FQGNSA. The CDR3 sequence: CASSLVTGGDGYTF. The CDR3 region has the DNA TGTGCCAGCAGCTTAGTTACAGGGGGAGATGGCTACACCTTC.

This clone was observed once. The gene calls are TRBV4-3 and TRBJ1-1, with 7 bases matching TRBD1. CDR1 LGHNA and CDR2 YSLEER come from the germline V gene. With V trimmed by 3 bases and J by 10 bases, 8 bases remained unmatched. This CDR3 region has 13 residues. The CDR3 coding sequence is TGCGCCAGCAGCCATGAGACAGGGATTTCAGCTTTCTTT. The encoded protein is CASSHETGISAFF.

This clone is a singleton in its sample. V usage is TRBV11-3 and J usage is TRBJ2-7; 10 bases are a match to TRBD2. CDR1 is SGHNT and CDR2 is YENEEA in the germline V gene. The CDR3 runs to 16 residues. V was clipped by 1 base and J by 1 base; unmatched bases: 4. CDR3 in amino acids: CASSLGLAGESYEQYF. The CDR3 bases are TGTGCCAGCAGCTTAGGACTAGCGGGCGAATCCTACGAGCAGTACTTC.

The V and J genes are TRBV6-6 and TRBJ1-5; 8 bases fit TRBD1. Trimming removed 5 bases from V and 4 bases from J; junction bases left unmatched: 4. This CDR3 has 14 residues. Germline lookup yields CDR1 MNHNY and CDR2 SVGAGI (reference sequence). Here the CDR3 reads CASSHRQGNQPQHF. CDR3 in DNA: TGTGCCAGCAGTCACCGACAGGGGAATCAGCCCCAGCATTTT.

This clone occurred once. The CDR3 coding sequence is TGTGCCAGCAGCTTGATGGGGACAGGGTACACAGATACGCAGTATTTT. Protein: CASSLMGTGYTDTQYF. The J gene is TRBJ2-3, the V gene TRBV5-4, with 9 nucleotides matching TRBD1. Germline V lookup: CDR1 SGHNT, CDR2 YYREEE (reference sequence). The CDR3 sequence is 16 residues long. V lost 1 base to trimming and J lost 2 bases; unmatched junction nucleotides: 5.

This clone was counted between two and nine times. The chain recombines TRBV7-9 with TRBJ2-2, with TRBD2 as a possible D gene (6 bases). Germline V lookup: CDR1 SEHNR, CDR2 FQNEAQ (reference sequence). V was cut by 5 bases and J by 3 bases, with 13 bases left in between. This CDR3 contains 15 residues. The CDR3 loop is CASSGRQIHTGELFF. CDR3 nucleotides: TGTGCCAGCAGCGGGAGGCAGATCCACACCGGGGAGCTGTTTTTT. The complete variable domain, with remaining parts taken from reference TRBV7-9 and TRBJ2-2, reads DTGVSQNPRHKITKRGQNVTFRCDPISEHNRLYWYRQTLGQGPEFLTYFQNEAQLEKSRLLSDRFSAERPKGSFSTLEIQRTEQGDSAMYLCASSGRQIHTGELFFGEGSRLTVL.

The genes are TRBV3-1 (or the pseudogene TRBV3-2) and TRBJ2-5; D ambiguous. The CDR3 sequence is 12 residues long. Germline CDR1 reads LGHDT; CDR2 reads YNNKEL (reference sequence). V lost 0 bases to trimming and J lost 7 bases, with 6 bases between them. The CDR3 sequence: CASSQDFGTQYF. The CDR3 nucleotides are TGTGCCAGCAGCCAAGATTTCGGGACCCAGTACTTC.

The genes are TRBV25-1 and TRBJ1-3; D is undetermined. CDR1 is MGHDK, CDR2 SYGVNS, per germline. This CDR3 region has 17 residues. V lost 0 bases, J lost 0 bases, and 12 bases lay in between. The CDR3 loop reads CASSEYSPRDSGNTIYF. As DNA, the CDR3 is TGTGCCAGCAGTGAATATTCGCCAAGGGACTCTGGAAACACCATATATTTT.

This chain links TRBV6-2 or TRBV6-3 with TRBJ2-2, with a weak D call TRBD1 (5 bases). The CDR3 runs to 16 residues. The germline V gene encodes CDR1 MNHEY and CDR2 SVGEGT. Trimming removed 3 bases at V and 1 base at J, with 12 bases between. CDR3 DNA: TGTGCCAGCAGTTATTTGGACACGAAGAACACCGGGGAGCTGTTTTTT. Protein product: CASSYLDTKNTGELFF.

V gene TRBV11-2 combines with J gene TRBJ2-1; possibly TRBD2 for D (6 bases). This CDR3 has 17 amino acids. V was cut by 5 bases and J by 1 base, with 18 bases left in between. The germline CDR1 and CDR2 sequences are SGHAT and FQNNGV. The CDR3 region is CASSQNSGAGSYNEQFF. For the CDR3, the DNA is TGTGCCAGCAGCCAAAATAGCGGTGCCGGATCCTACAATGAGCAGTTCTTC.

The CDR3 region has the DNA TGTGCCAGCGGGCTCGCGGGGGCGGAGGAGACCCAGTACTTC. The encoded protein is CASGLAGAEETQYF. The chain carries TRBV13 and TRBJ2-5, with TRBD2 as a possible D gene (7 bases). Germline V gene sequence: CDR1 PRHDT, CDR2 FYEKMQ (reference sequence). This CDR3 has 14 residues. V shed 8 bases and J shed 5 bases, with 18 bases lying between them.

The chain recombines TRBV2 with TRBJ2-1; D unclear. Trimming stripped 4 bases from V and 9 bases from J, with 7 bases between. Germline lookup yields CDR1 SNHLY and CDR2 FYNNEI. The CDR3 runs 11 residues. The CDR3 DNA reads as TGTGCCAGCAGTGGCCGCCCTGAGCAGTTCTTC. This translates into CASSGRPEQFF.

The V and J genes are TRBV6-5 and TRBJ2-5, with a weak D call TRBD1 (5 bases). The ends were cut back, 6 bases at V and 5 bases at J, with 16 bases in the middle. This CDR3 is built from 14 residues. Germline V gene sequence: CDR1 MNHEY, CDR2 SVGAGI. The CDR3 nucleotides read TGTGCCAGCAGCCCAGGGCAGGATCGGGAGACCCAGTACTTC. This encodes CASSPGQDRETQYF.

The J gene is TRBJ1-2, the V gene TRBV7-8; the match to TRBD1 covers 9 bases. Trimming at V came to 1 base and at J to 8 bases, leaving 8 bases not matched to a gene. CDR1 and CDR2 (germline): SGHVS, FQNEAQ. This CDR3 is 15 amino acids long. The DNA for the CDR3 is TGTGCCAGCAGCTTAGGACAGGGGGGGATTGAAGGCTACACCTTC. Translating it yields CASSLGQGGIEGYTF.

This chain uses TRBV5-1 with TRBJ1-1; D remains unclear. The CDR3 loop spans 14 amino acids. The ends were cut back, 4 bases at V and 4 bases at J, with 14 bases in the middle. Germline lookup yields CDR1 SGHRS and CDR2 YFSETQ. The CDR3: CASSIPGAGTEAFF. The CDR3, as DNA: TGCGCCAGCAGCATCCCGGGCGCGGGCACTGAAGCTTTCTTT.